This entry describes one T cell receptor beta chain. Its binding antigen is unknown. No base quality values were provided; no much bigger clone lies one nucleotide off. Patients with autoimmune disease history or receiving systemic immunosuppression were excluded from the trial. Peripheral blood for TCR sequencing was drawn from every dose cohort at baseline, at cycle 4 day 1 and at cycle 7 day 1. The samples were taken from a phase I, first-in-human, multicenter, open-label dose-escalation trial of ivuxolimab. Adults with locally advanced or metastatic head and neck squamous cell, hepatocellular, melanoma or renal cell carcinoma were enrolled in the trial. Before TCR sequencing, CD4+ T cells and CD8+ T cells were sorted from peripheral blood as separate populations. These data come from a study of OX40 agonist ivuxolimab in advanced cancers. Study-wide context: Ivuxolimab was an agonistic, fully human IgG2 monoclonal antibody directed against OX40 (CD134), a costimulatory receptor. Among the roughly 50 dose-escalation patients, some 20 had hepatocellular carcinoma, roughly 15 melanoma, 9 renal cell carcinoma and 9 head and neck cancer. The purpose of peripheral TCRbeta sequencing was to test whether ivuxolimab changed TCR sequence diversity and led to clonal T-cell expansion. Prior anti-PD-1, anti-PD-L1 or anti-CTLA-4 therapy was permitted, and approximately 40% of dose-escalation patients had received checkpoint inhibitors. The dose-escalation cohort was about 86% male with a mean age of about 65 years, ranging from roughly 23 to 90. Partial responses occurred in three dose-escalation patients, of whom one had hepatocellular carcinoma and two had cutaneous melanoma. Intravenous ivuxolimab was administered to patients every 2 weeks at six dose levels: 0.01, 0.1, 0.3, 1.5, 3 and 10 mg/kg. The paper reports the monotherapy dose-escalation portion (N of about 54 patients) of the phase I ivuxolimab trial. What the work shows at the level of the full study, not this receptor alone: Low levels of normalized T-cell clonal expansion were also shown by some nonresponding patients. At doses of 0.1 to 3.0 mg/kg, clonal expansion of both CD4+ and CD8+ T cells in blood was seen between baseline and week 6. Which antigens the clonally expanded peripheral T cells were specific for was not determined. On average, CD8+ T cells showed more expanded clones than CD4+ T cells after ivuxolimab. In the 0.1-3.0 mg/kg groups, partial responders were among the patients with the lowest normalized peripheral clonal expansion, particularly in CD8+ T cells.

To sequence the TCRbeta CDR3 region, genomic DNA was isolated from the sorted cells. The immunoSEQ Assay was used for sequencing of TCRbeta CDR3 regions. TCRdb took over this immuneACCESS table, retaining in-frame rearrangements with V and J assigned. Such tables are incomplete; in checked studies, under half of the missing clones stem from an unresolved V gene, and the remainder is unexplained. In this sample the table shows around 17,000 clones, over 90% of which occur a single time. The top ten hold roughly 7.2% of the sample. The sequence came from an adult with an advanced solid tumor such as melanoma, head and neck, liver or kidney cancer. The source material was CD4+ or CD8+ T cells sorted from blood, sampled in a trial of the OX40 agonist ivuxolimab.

The DNA sequence reads TGTGCCAGCAGTTATGGCCCGTCGGACGGCTACACCTTC. Its protein reads: CASSYGPSDGYTF. Rearrangement joined TRBV6-9 to TRBJ1-2; there is no confident call for the D gene. The CDR3 starts with the cysteine, ends with the phenylalanine, and has 13 residues. Only the CDR3 region is kept as DNA, spanning 39 bases read in frame from base 1. The junction shows trimming of 2 bases on V and 8 bases on J, plus 12 bases between the germline ends. From a lookup of the germline V gene, CDR1 and CDR2 are MNHGY and SVAAGI.